This T cell receptor (beta chain) comes out of a study of shared clonotypes between healthy human individuals (TCRdb year 2020). As for the study more broadly: A couple of women and a few men aged 18 to 49 years were included in the cohort. Leukapheresis yielded between about 0.94 and 9.5 billion PBMCs per donor. To estimate repertoire size and how much clonotypes are shared between individuals, the study performed deep sequencing of blood TCR repertoires from five healthy adults. For each donor, CD4 naive and CD4 memory were each run on three plates, CD8 naive on two plates, and CD8 memory on one plate. Different laboratories and diverse techniques were used to prepare libraries and sequence TCR repertoires, to increase sequencing depth and limit assay-specific biases.

Donors were healthy HIV-negative adults with no recently reported acute infections or vaccinations. Only Caucasian adults living in Nashville, Tennessee, USA were represented among the donors. CD4+ T cells were enriched through magnetic negative selection, after which naive cells were positively selected on CD45RA and the remaining negative fraction served as the memory subset. Blood was collected by leukapheresis, and PBMCs were isolated by Ficoll-Histopaque density gradient centrifugation and then cryopreserved in liquid nitrogen vapor phase. Purity and quantity of every magnetically sorted T cell population were checked by analytical flow cytometry. Each sorted fraction had its genomic DNA isolated and then quantified by UV absorbance on a Nanodrop 2000c. The germline V gene specifies SGHRS as CDR1 and YFSETQ as CDR2. The CDR3 runs 14 residues from the cysteine to the phenylalanine. The entry retains the CDR3 DNA only, 42 bases that are in frame from base 1.

Results and caveats for the whole study, not just this receptor: Rarefaction of sorted-subset datasets indicated incomplete sequencing despite the large sequencing depth. Compared with non-shared clonotypes, clonotypes shared by all four sorted-subset donors had higher generation probabilities. When a handful of donors were compared, the shared fraction of clonotypes was around 5% for naive CD4, around 3.6% for naive CD8, roughly 2.5% for memory CD4, and 0.4% for memory CD8. Estimated clonotype richness was generally larger for naive than for memory subsets. Sampling was restricted to blood, and TCR repertoires in tissue are likely to differ from TCR repertoires in blood. Based on pairwise subsampling, the degree of clonotype sharing among donors was expected to be affected by sequencing depth. The small number of donors limited the genetic and exposure-history diversity represented.

Using the deep immunoSEQ assay, TCR CDR3 regions were amplified from genomic DNA by multiplex PCR. Extracted genomic DNA from each cell subset was spread evenly across all wells of several immunoSEQ 96-well plates, with each plate serving as a replicate. For sorted subsets, approximately 200 ng of genomic DNA, equivalent to 25,000 to 35,000 T cell genomes, went into each replicate PCR. Purified libraries were measured with a Qubit 3.0 fluorometer, size-checked on a Bioanalyzer 2100, and measured again with the KAPA Library Quantification kit. A separate single-read 150-cycle Illumina NextSeq 550 flow cell was used to sequence each immunoSEQ 96-well plate. The paper's processing steps were these. Because the immunoSEQ output included only junctional sequences and no quality scores, the filtering could not be the same as the filtering used for full-length reads. Sequences were annotated with PyIR, a Python wrapper for IgBLAST v1.9, and V/J genes and CDR3 were assigned using IMGT germline references. Reads were removed for weak V/J assignments (E-value above 1e-6), missing CDR3, stop codons, out-of-frame junctions, or ambiguous translated residues. A V3J clonotype was defined by an identical inferred V gene, J gene, and CDR3 amino acid sequence. The percentage overlap between two repertoires was calculated by dividing the number of shared unique clonotypes by the size of the smaller repertoire. Repertoire richness was assessed with RTK rarefaction, the Chao1 estimator, and Recon v2.1 estimates of unobserved clonotypes. Generation probabilities for all TCRbeta clonotypes obtained by the gDNA method from a handful of donors were computed using OLGA. TCRdb provides this immuneACCESS table in a form limited to in-frame rearrangements. Some clones are lacking; in checked studies, under half of them reflect an unresolved V gene, and why the rest are absent is not known. D and trimming come from the DNA, and the V and J calls and clone size come from that table. The sample table shows about 2.4 million clones, and roughly nine tenths are seen once. More than 0.12% of the sample is held by the ten biggest clonotypes.

Points on this clone: Its antigen target is currently unknown. At one boundary the junction diverges from the germline segment, which might be a read error.

The TCR comes from a man aged 18-30 years in good health. The V and J genes are TRBV5-1 and TRBJ2-5; TRBD1 is a weak D gene call, 5 bases matching. The sequenced sample consisted of naive CD4+ T cells sorted from blood. Per the publication, the cell subset or site label means: CD45RA+ positively selected. In nucleotides, the sequence is TGCGCCAGCACCTTGAGTGGGCAGGGAGAGACCCAGTACTTC. Its product reads: CASTLSGQGETQYF.